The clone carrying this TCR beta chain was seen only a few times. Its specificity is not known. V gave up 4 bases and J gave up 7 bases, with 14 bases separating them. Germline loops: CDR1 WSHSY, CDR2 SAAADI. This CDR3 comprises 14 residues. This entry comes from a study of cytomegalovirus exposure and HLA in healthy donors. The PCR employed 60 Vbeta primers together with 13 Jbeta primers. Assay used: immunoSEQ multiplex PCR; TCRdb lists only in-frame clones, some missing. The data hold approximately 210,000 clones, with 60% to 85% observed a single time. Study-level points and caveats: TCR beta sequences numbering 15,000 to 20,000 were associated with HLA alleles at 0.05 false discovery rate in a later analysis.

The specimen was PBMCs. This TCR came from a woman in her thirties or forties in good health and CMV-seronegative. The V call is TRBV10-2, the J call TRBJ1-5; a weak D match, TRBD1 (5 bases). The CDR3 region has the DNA TGCGCCAGCAGTGCGTGGGGAGGGGTACAGCCCCAGCATTTT. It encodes CASSAWGGVQPQHF.